These 10 T cell receptor beta chains originate from one sample sequenced in a study of technical replicates of blood from a few donors. TCRdb's table, derived via immunoSEQ multiplex PCR, lists solely in-frame clones and lacks some. This table has tens of thousands of clones, about 88% appearing once. The material sequenced was PBMCs. Receptor source: a human donor in good health. Some clones in this sample may be carry-over from other donors' samples.

The chain joins TRBV6-4 to TRBJ2-1; 7 nucleotides agree with TRBD1. This CDR3 has 15 residues. Per the germline V gene, CDR1 is MRHNA and CDR2 is SNTAGT. Trimming took 4 bases from V and 2 from J; bases not matched to a gene: 5. The CDR3 loop reads CASSVQGQAYNEQFF. The CDR3 nucleotides are TGTGCCAGCAGTGTACAGGGGCAAGCCTACAATGAGCAGTTCTTC.

The gene calls are TRBV7-2 and TRBJ1-2; 8 bases align to TRBD1. V lost 1 base and J lost 6; bases outside the gene matches: 1. Germline V gene data show CDR1 as SGHTA and CDR2 as FQGNSA. CDR3 size: 13 residues. The CDR3 protein is CASSLVDRDGYTF. The CDR3 region has the DNA TGTGCCAGCAGCTTAGTGGACAGGGATGGCTACACCTTC. Full variable domain (rest looked up from reference TRBV7-2 and TRBJ1-2): GAGVSQSPSNKVTEKGKDVELRCDPISGHTALYWYRQSLGQGLEFLIYFQGNSAPDKSGLPSDRFSAERTGGSVSTLTIQRTQQEDSAVYLCASSLVDRDGYTFGSGTRLTVV.

The genes are TRBV6-1 and TRBJ2-1; TRBD2 agrees at 12 bases. From germline, CDR1 is MNHNS and CDR2 SASEGT. This CDR3 comprises 15 residues. Unmatched junction bases numbered 4, after V lost 0 bases and J lost 10 bases. The CDR3 region has the DNA TGTGCCAGCAGTGAAGCCACTAGCGGGGGGCTGGAGCAGTTCTTC. It is translated as CASSEATSGGLEQFF.

The gene calls are TRBV9 and TRBJ2-1; 11 nucleotides match TRBD2. V trimming: 3 bases; J trimming: 4 bases; junction bases outside the gene matches: 15. Germline V gene sequence: CDR1 SGDLS, CDR2 YYNGEE. CDR3 length: 19 residues. CDR3 in amino acids: CASSDEGPSGRSQYNEQFF. The CDR3 nucleotides read TGTGCCAGCAGCGATGAAGGCCCTAGCGGGAGGTCACAATACAATGAGCAGTTCTTC.

The sample holds a few counts of this clone. V and J are TRBV5-4 and TRBJ1-3, with D possibly TRBD1 on 6 matching bases. With 6 bases removed from V and 4 bases from J, the gap between germline ends came to 17 bases. From germline, CDR1 is SGHNT and CDR2 YYREEE (reference sequence). This CDR3 has 15 amino acids. In DNA, the CDR3 is TGTGCCAGCAACCCACAGGGTCTGTTAGGAAACACCATATATTTT. Its translation is CASNPQGLLGNTIYF.

The rearrangement links TRBV6-5 to TRBJ2-7; no firm D call. CDR1 is MNHEY and CDR2 is SVGAGI in the germline V gene. The CDR3 is 12 residues long. V lost 4 bases and J 3 bases, leaving 7 bases between the germline ends. The CDR3 sequence: CASSSQSYEQYF. Written as DNA, the CDR3 is TGTGCCAGCAGTTCACAGAGCTACGAGCAGTACTTC.

The rearrangement joins TRBV6-5 to TRBJ2-5; a possible D gene is TRBD1 (6 bases). V was shortened by 2 bases and J by 12 bases, with 10 bases between the two germline ends. CDR3 size: 11 residues. Per the germline V gene, CDR1 is MNHEY and CDR2 is SVGAGI. CDR3 sequence (DNA): TGTGCCAGCAGTTACGACGGGACAAAGTACTTC. This gives the protein CASSYDGTKYF.

This clone was detected a few times. The chain joins TRBV9 to TRBJ1-1, with TRBD1 identical over 8 bases. The V segment lost 3 bases and the J segment 1 base; nucleotides outside the gene matches: 11. The CDR3 totals 17 residues. Germline CDR1 reads SGDLS; CDR2 reads YYNGEE. CDR3 nucleotides: TGTGCCAGCAGCGAGGCAGGGGGCGCGGGGACGAACACTGAAGCTTTCTTT. It specifies CASSEAGGAGTNTEAFF.

This clone occurred once. This chain connects TRBV6-5 to TRBJ1-1; D is uncertain. Germline V CDR1 and CDR2: MNHEY, SVGAGI. The V end was cut by 2 bases, the J end by 0 bases, with 7 bases between. The CDR3 has 14 amino acids. The CDR3 DNA is TGTGCCAGCAGTTACGGAGGGATGAACACTGAAGCTTTCTTT. Translated: CASSYGGMNTEAFF.

This clone appeared a single time. The chain employs TRBV10-3 and TRBJ2-5, with D possibly being TRBD1 or TRBD2 (5 bases each). This CDR3 spans 11 amino acids. The V end was cut by 10 bases, the J end by 5 bases, with 11 bases between. Per the germline V gene, CDR1 is ENHRY and CDR2 is SYGVKD. The CDR3 region is CATRAGETQYF. The CDR3 DNA sequence: TGTGCCACCAGGGCGGGTGAGACCCAGTACTTC.